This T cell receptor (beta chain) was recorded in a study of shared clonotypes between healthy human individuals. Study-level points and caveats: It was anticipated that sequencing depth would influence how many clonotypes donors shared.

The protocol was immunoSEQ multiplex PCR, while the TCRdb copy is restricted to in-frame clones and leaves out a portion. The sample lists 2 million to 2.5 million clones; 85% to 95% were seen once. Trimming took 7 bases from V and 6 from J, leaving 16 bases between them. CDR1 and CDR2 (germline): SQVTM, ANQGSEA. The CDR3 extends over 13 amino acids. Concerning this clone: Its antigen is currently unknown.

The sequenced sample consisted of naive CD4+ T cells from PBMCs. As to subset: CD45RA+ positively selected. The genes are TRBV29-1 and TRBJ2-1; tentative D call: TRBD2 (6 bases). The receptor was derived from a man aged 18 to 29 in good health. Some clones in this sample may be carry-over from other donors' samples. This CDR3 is CSGTKLARNEQFF. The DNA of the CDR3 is TGCAGCGGGACTAAACTAGCTCGCAATGAGCAGTTCTTC.